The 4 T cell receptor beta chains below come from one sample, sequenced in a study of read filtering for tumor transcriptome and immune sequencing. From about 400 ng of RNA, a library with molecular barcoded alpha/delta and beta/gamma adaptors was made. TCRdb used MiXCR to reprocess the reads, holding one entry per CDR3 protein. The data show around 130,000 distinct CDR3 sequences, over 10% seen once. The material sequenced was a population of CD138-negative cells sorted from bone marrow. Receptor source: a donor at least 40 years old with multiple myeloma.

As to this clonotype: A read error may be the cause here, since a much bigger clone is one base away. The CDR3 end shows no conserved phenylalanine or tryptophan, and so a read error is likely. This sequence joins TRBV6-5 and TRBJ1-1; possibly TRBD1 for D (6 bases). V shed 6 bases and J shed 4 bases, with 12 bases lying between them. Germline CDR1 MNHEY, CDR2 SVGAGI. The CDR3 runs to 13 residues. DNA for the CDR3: TGTGCCAGCAGCAGGGACATGGCCACTGAAGCTTTCCTT. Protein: CASSRDMATEAFL.

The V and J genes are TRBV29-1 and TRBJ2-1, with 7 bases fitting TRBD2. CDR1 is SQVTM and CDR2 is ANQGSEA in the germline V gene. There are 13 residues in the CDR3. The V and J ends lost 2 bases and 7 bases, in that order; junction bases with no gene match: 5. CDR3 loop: CSVERGGGNEQFF. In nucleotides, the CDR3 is TGCAGCGTTGAACGCGGGGGAGGGAATGAGCAGTTCTTC.

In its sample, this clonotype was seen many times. The CDR3 DNA reads TGCAGTGCCCGTCGGGGTAGCAATCAGCCCCAGCATTTT. Its translation: CSARRGSNQPQHF. The chain recombines TRBV20-1 with TRBJ1-5; D is uncertain. The V end lost 6 bases, the J end lost 0 bases, and 9 bases lay between the germline ends. From germline, CDR1 is DFQATT and CDR2 SNEGSKA (reference sequence). The CDR3 length is 13 residues.

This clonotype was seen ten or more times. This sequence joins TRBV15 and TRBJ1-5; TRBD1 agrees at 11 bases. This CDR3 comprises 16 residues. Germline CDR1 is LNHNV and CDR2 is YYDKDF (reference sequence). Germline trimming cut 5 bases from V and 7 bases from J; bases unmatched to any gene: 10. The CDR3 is CATSGQGQGAIQPQHF. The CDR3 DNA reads TGTGCCACCAGCGGACAAGGACAGGGGGCAATCCAGCCCCAGCATTTT.